Below are 25 T cell receptor beta chains sequenced from a single sample in a study of blood T cell repertoires in COVID-19. Sequenced by immunoSEQ multiplex PCR; TCRdb stores in-frame clones only, minus some. The sample holds more than 110,000 clones, 70% to 85% seen once. Material: peripheral blood. The receptors were gathered from a man in his 60s with acute or convalescent COVID-19.

The chain carries TRBV19 and TRBJ2-3; 8 bases fit TRBD2. The germline V gene encodes CDR1 LNHDA and CDR2 SQIVND (reference sequence). The CDR3 extends over 13 amino acids. The V and J ends lost 5 bases and 11 bases, in that order; junction bases with no gene match: 9. CDR3 coding DNA: TGTGCCAGTAGTGGGGGAGCGGGAGTTATGCAGTATTTT. Its translation: CASSGGAGVMQYF. Looking up the rest from reference TRBV19 and TRBJ2-3 gives the full variable domain: DGGITQSPKYLFRKEGQNVTLSCEQNLNHDAMYWYRQDPGQGLRLIYYSQIVNDFQKGDIAEGYSVSREKKESFPLTVTSAQKNPTAFYLCASSGGAGVMQYFGPGTRLTVL.

The chain joins TRBV3-1 (or the pseudogene TRBV3-2) to TRBJ1-1, with a possible D match to TRBD1 (6 bases). In germline, CDR1 is LGHDT, CDR2 YNNKEL (reference sequence). The germline V and J ends were trimmed by 3 bases and 6 bases, with 11 bases remaining between them. CDR3 length: 13 amino acids. CDR3 in amino acids: CASSHPRGAEAFF. DNA of the CDR3: TGTGCCAGCAGCCATCCCAGGGGCGCTGAAGCTTTCTTT.

This clone was seen once. V gene TRBV18 combines with J gene TRBJ1-4; possibly TRBD1 for D (5 bases). CDR1 is KGHSH, CDR2 LQKENI, per germline. Trimming removed 6 bases from V and 8 bases from J, with 10 bases in between. This CDR3 contains 12 residues. In DNA form, the CDR3 reads TGTGCCAGCTCGGACACCCGAGAAAAACTGTTTTTT. This encodes CASSDTREKLFF.

The V gene is TRBV9, the J gene TRBJ1-2, with 8 bases aligning to TRBD1. CDR1 is SGDLS and CDR2 is YYNGEE in the germline V gene. CDR3 length: 14 amino acids. V lost 3 bases, J lost 4 bases, and 5 bases stayed unmatched. The chain's CDR3 is CASSATGEGYGYTF. The CDR3 bases are TGTGCCAGCAGCGCGACAGGGGAAGGCTATGGCTACACCTTC. Based on the CDR3 plus reference TRBV9 and TRBJ1-2, the full variable domain is DSGVTQTPKHLITATGQRVTLRCSPRSGDLSVYWYQQSLDQGLQFLIQYYNGEERAKGNILERFSAQQFPDLHSELNLSSLELGDSALYFCASSATGEGYGYTFGSGTRLTVV.

The gene calls are TRBV18 and TRBJ1-6; D possibly corresponds to TRBD1 (6 bases). The CDR3 loop spans 15 amino acids. The germline V and J ends were trimmed by 3 bases and 5 bases, with 11 bases remaining between them. Germline V gene lookup returns CDR1 KGHSH and CDR2 LQKENI. The CDR3 spells CASSPSTGDNSPLHF. Written as DNA, the CDR3 is TGTGCCAGCTCACCCTCGACAGGAGATAATTCACCCCTCCACTTT.

V and J are TRBV7-8 and TRBJ2-3; a possible D gene is TRBD1 (6 bases). V was shortened by 7 bases and J by 6 bases, with 14 bases between the two germline ends. CDR1 SGHVS and CDR2 FQNEAQ come from the germline V gene. The CDR3 loop spans 13 amino acids. The CDR3 region is CASTRRQGDTQYF. The CDR3, as DNA: TGTGCCAGCACTCGGAGGCAGGGGGATACGCAGTATTTT. Using reference TRBV7-8 and TRBJ2-3 for the parts outside the CDR3, the full variable domain is GAGVSQSPRYKVAKRGQDVALRCDPISGHVSLFWYQQALGQGPEFLTYFQNEAQLDKSGLPSDRFFAERPEGSVSTLKIQRTQQEDSAVYLCASTRRQGDTQYFGPGTRLTVL.

The V gene is TRBV7-8, the J gene TRBJ2-2, with D tentatively TRBD2 (6 bases). The CDR3 runs to 15 residues. The V gene's germline CDR1 is SGHVS and CDR2 FQNEAQ. V was pared by 5 bases and J by 6 bases, with 16 bases between. The chain's CDR3 is CASSLTGLLAGELFF. CDR3 nucleotide sequence: TGTGCCAGCAGCCTAACGGGACTCCTGGCCGGGGAGCTGTTTTTT.

The chain employs TRBV19 and TRBJ1-1; 8 bases match TRBD1. Trimming took 5 bases from V and 1 from J; bases not matched to a gene: 6. CDR3 size: 15 residues. In germline, CDR1 is LNHDA, CDR2 SQIVND (reference sequence). CDR3 nucleotide sequence: TGTGCCAGTAGTCGAGCGACAGGGGCGAACACTGAAGCTTTCTTT. It encodes CASSRATGANTEAFF.

The chain is built from TRBV5-1 and TRBJ1-4, with D possibly TRBD1 on 6 matching bases. CDR1 and CDR2 from the germline V gene are SGHRS and YFSETQ. The CDR3 sequence is 15 residues long. The V end was cut by 4 bases, the J end by 8 bases, with 18 bases between. Here the CDR3 reads CASSPSPGVTEKLFF. The CDR3 nucleotides are TGCGCCAGCAGCCCTTCTCCAGGGGTCACCGAAAAACTGTTTTTT. Drawing the rest from reference TRBV5-1 and TRBJ1-4, the complete variable domain is KAGVTQTPRYLIKTRGQQVTLSCSPISGHRSVSWYQQTPGQGLQFLFEYFSETQRNKGNFPGRFSGRQFSNSRSEMNVSTLELGDSALYLCASSPSPGVTEKLFFGSGTQLSVL.

V gene TRBV11-2 combines with J gene TRBJ1-1; D not resolved. Germline V gene sequence: CDR1 SGHAT, CDR2 FQNNGV. This CDR3 contains 13 residues. Trimming took 5 bases from V and 3 from J, leaving 10 bases between them. The CDR3 is CASSPNADTEAFF. In nucleotides, the CDR3 is TGTGCCAGCAGCCCAAACGCGGACACTGAAGCTTTCTTT.

The rearrangement joins TRBV6-5 to TRBJ2-1; 7 nucleotides line up with TRBD2. The CDR3 is made up of 14 amino acids. V was pared by 7 bases and J by 3 bases, with 6 bases of the junction left unmatched. Germline CDR1 MNHEY, CDR2 SVGAGI. CDR3 residues: CASKAGTNYNEQFF. CDR3 nucleotide sequence: TGTGCCAGCAAGGCTGGGACTAACTACAATGAGCAGTTCTTC.

The chain couples TRBV7-2 to TRBJ1-1, with D perhaps matching TRBD1 (5 bases). Germline V gene lookup returns CDR1 SGHTA and CDR2 FQGNSA. This CDR3 spans 16 amino acids. Deletions cut 5 bases from V and 2 bases from J, with 18 bases between. CDR3 region: CASSLLGALANTEAFF. The CDR3 coding sequence is TGTGCCAGCAGCCTTCTAGGGGCCCTGGCAAACACTGAAGCTTTCTTT.

The rearrangement uses TRBV9 and TRBJ2-5; D possibly corresponds to TRBD1 (6 bases). CDR1 and CDR2 (germline): SGDLS, YYNGEE. V was clipped by 0 bases and J by 0 bases, with 9 bases between them. This CDR3 is built from 15 residues. CDR3 sequence: CASSVATGYQETQYF. The DNA for the CDR3 is TGTGCCAGCAGCGTAGCTACAGGGTACCAAGAGACCCAGTACTTC.

The chain combines TRBV7-6 with TRBJ1-3; TRBD1 matches at 7 bases. This CDR3 region has 17 residues. V shed 6 bases and J 3 bases; nucleotides not matched to a gene: 14. Germline CDR1 and CDR2: SGHVS and FNYEAQ. This CDR3 is CASSYISTGLSGNTIYF. DNA for the CDR3: TGTGCCAGCAGTTACATATCGACAGGGTTAAGTGGAAACACCATATATTTT. Using reference TRBV7-6 and TRBJ1-3 for the parts outside the CDR3, the full variable domain is GAGVSQSPRYKVTKRGQDVALRCDPISGHVSLYWYRQALGQGPEFLTYFNYEAQQDKSGLPNDRFSAERPEGSISTLTIQRTEQRDSAMYRCASSYISTGLSGNTIYFGEGSWLTVV.

The V call is TRBV5-1, the J call TRBJ2-7, with D perhaps matching TRBD2 (5 bases). The CDR3 loop spans 15 amino acids. Trimming stripped 4 bases from V and 0 bases from J, with 14 bases between. Germline assignment: CDR1 SGHRS and CDR2 YFSETQ. Written as DNA, the CDR3 is TGCGCCAGCAGCCCCTCCCGAGGGAGCTCCTACGAGCAGTACTTC. It yields the protein CASSPSRGSSYEQYF.

The V gene is TRBV28, the J gene TRBJ1-2; TRBD1 agrees at 9 bases. Germline CDR1 reads MDHEN; CDR2 reads SYDVKM. Unmatched junction bases numbered 8, after V lost 6 bases and J lost 0 bases. This CDR3 spans 16 amino acids. Written as DNA, the CDR3 is TGTGCCAGCAGGGGGGGACAGGGCCAAGCTAACTATGGCTACACCTTC. Protein product: CASRGGQGQANYGYTF.

This chain uses TRBV10-3 with TRBJ1-2, with 10 bases fitting TRBD1. From germline, CDR1 is ENHRY and CDR2 SYGVKD. CDR3 length: 15 amino acids. J lost 8 bases, V lost 3 bases, and 9 bases had no gene match. This chain's CDR3 is CAISDLGGTGEGYTF. The CDR3 coding sequence is TGTGCCATCAGTGATCTTGGGGGGACAGGGGAAGGCTACACCTTC.

The chain carries TRBV12-3 or TRBV12-4 and TRBJ1-5; D is unclear. The V and J ends lost 7 bases and 0 bases respectively, with 7 bases between them. The CDR3 runs to 13 residues. CDR3 nucleotide sequence: TGTGCCAGCACGGGAAGTAGCAATCAGCCCCAGCATTTT. Translating it yields CASTGSSNQPQHF.

This clone showed up just a few times. The CDR3 is CASSPGTGYMNTEAFF. In nucleotides, the CDR3 is TGTGCCAGCAGCCCCGGGACAGGGTATATGAACACTGAAGCTTTCTTT. The rearrangement joins TRBV28 to TRBJ1-1; 9 bases map to TRBD1. This CDR3 spans 16 amino acids. J gave up 0 bases and V 6 bases, and 8 bases lay outside the gene matches. Looked up from germline, CDR1 is MDHEN and CDR2 is SYDVKM.

The V and J genes are TRBV20-1 and TRBJ1-1, with a weak D call TRBD1 (6 bases). CDR3 length: 11 residues. Germline V gene lookup returns CDR1 DFQATT and CDR2 SNEGSKA (reference sequence). V was trimmed by 6 bases and J by 3 bases, leaving 8 bases between them. The CDR3 sequence is CSAGTYTEAFF. The CDR3 DNA sequence: TGCAGTGCCGGGACATACACTGAAGCTTTCTTT.

The chain recombines TRBV19 with TRBJ1-6, with a tentative D call TRBD1 (5 bases). This CDR3 contains 14 residues. Trimming took 1 base from V and 10 from J, leaving 11 bases between them. Germline CDR1 LNHDA, CDR2 SQIVND (reference sequence). CDR3 bases: TGTGCCAGTAGTATAGCGGAGGGGCGATCACCCCTCCACTTT. Its protein product is CASSIAEGRSPLHF.

A few counts support this clone. This rearrangement joins TRBV7-2 to TRBJ1-1; 7 nucleotides agree with TRBD1. The V segment lost 1 base and the J segment 5 bases; nucleotides outside the gene matches: 4. There are 14 residues in the CDR3. CDR1 and CDR2 (germline): SGHTA, FQGNSA. The CDR3 nucleotides read TGTGCCAGCAGCTTAGATAACAGGGGAACTGAAGCTTTCTTT. This translates into CASSLDNRGTEAFF.

This clone was observed a handful of times. This sequence joins TRBV5-1 and TRBJ2-7; D uncertain. With 2 bases removed from V and 6 bases from J, the gap between germline ends came to 15 bases. The CDR3 is made up of 14 amino acids. The germline V gene encodes CDR1 SGHRS and CDR2 YFSETQ. The CDR3 loop reads CASSFNPQDREQYF. The CDR3 DNA sequence: TGCGCCAGCAGCTTTAACCCTCAGGATCGCGAGCAGTACTTC.

The chain links TRBV5-4 to TRBJ1-1, with TRBD1 identical over 9 bases. From germline, CDR1 is SGHNT and CDR2 YYREEE (reference sequence). V was pared by 6 bases and J by 1 base, with 4 bases of the junction left unmatched. The CDR3 contains 14 residues. In DNA, the CDR3 is TGTGCCAGCACCGTACAGGGGGCGAACACTGAAGCTTTCTTT. It yields the protein CASTVQGANTEAFF.

V gene TRBV5-4 combines with J gene TRBJ2-3; D remains unclear. This CDR3 spans 14 amino acids. V was shortened by 0 bases and J by 6 bases, with 11 bases between the two germline ends. Germline V gene lookup returns CDR1 SGHNT and CDR2 YYREEE (reference sequence). The CDR3 DNA sequence: TGTGCCAGCAGCTTGGCCGAGAGGATGGATACGCAGTATTTT. Protein: CASSLAERMDTQYF.